This is a list of T cell receptor beta chains from one sample in a study of regulatory T cells in long-lasting Graves disease. MiXCR, applied by TCRdb to the multiplex PCR reads, yields one record per CDR3 protein. The table lists over 250,000 distinct CDR3 sequences, around 23% of them singletons. The specimen was peripheral blood mononuclear cells (PBMCs), collected when the disease was refractory, from a patient treated with antithyroid drugs. These receptors all come from a female donor with Graves disease. Both conserved end residues are part of each CDR3. The D gene is left open where the match is weak. Not all rows give a size; the values are once, few, many and, for expanded clones, a class.

TRBV11-3,many,TRBJ2-7,NA,CASSATAAAPNSYEQYF,TGTGCCAGCAGCGCCACCGCGGCAGCGCCAAACTCCTACGAGCAGTACTTC
TRBV6-2/TRBV6-3,few,TRBJ2-7,NA,CASRSRWVQYF,TGTGCCAGCAGGTCCCGTTGGGTGCAGTACTTC
TRBV19,NA,TRBJ2-5,NA,CASSLHPQNQETQYF,TGTGCCAGTAGTCTCCACCCACAGAACCAAGAGACCCAGTACTTC
TRBV2,NA,TRBJ1-2,TRBD1,CASSPQGPDYGHTF,TGTGCCAGCAGTCCACAGGGGCCGGACTATGGCCACACCTTC
TRBV20-1,NA,TRBJ1-6,NA,CSARDEGLYNSPLHF,TGCAGTGCTAGAGATGAGGGACTCTATAATTCACCCCTCCACTTT
TRBV18,NA,TRBJ1-6,NA,CASSPPGDNSPLHF,TGTGCCAGCTCACCGCCAGGGGATAATTCACCCCTCCACTTT
TRBV11-2,NA,TRBJ2-1,NA,CATNPSVGGEQFF,TGTGCCACCAACCCGTCCGTCGGGGGCGAGCAGTTCTTC
TRBV28,many,TRBJ1-1,NA,CASSNTGRRSAFF,TGTGCCAGCAGTAATACAGGCAGGAGGTCAGCTTTCTTT
TRBV28,many,TRBJ1-4,NA,CASSLARQSDEKLFF,TGTGCCAGCAGTTTAGCTCGACAGTCAGATGAAAAACTGTTTTTT
TRBV7-9,few,TRBJ2-1,NA,CASSLVGGSYNEQFF,TGTGCCAGCAGCTTAGTTGGGGGCTCCTACAATGAGCAGTTCTTC
TRBV30,NA,TRBJ1-1,NA,CAWQGRRPNTEAFF,TGTGCCTGGCAAGGACGACGCCCGAACACTGAAGCTTTCTTT
TRBV27,many,TRBJ1-4,NA,CASSRKGGRGGWEKLFF,TGTGCCAGCAGCCGTAAAGGGGGACGAGGGGGTTGGGAAAAACTGTTTTTT
TRBV29-1,few,TRBJ2-5,TRBD2,CSASRWEGGETQYF,TGCAGCGCTTCACGGTGGGAGGGCGGGGAGACCCAGTACTTC
TRBV10-3,NA,TRBJ2-6,NA,CAIPAASGANVLTF,TGTGCCATCCCGGCAGCATCTGGGGCCAACGTCCTGACTTTC
TRBV7-2,few,TRBJ2-5,TRBD2,CASSQGLAGGQGTQYF,TGTGCCAGCAGCCAAGGACTAGCGGGAGGGCAAGGGACCCAGTACTTC
TRBV6-1,NA,TRBJ2-7,NA,CAWVTYEQYF,TGTGCGTGGGTCACCTACGAGCAGTACTTC
TRBV29-1,NA,TRBJ2-5,NA,CSVGAPNVGETQYF,TGCAGCGTAGGTGCCCCTAACGTAGGAGAGACCCAGTACTTC
TRBV28,many,TRBJ1-4,NA,CAIGGAGEKLFF,TGTGCCATTGGGGGGGCTGGTGAAAAACTGTTTTTT
TRBV30,NA,TRBJ2-1,NA,CAWSGHQDEQFF,TGTGCCTGGAGCGGACATCAGGATGAGCAGTTCTTC
TRBV18,many,TRBJ2-7,NA,CASSDPGLSYEQYF,TGTGCCAGCTCGGATCCGGGACTGTCCTACGAGCAGTACTTC
TRBV7-2,NA,TRBJ2-1,NA,CASSLTAEQFF,TGTGCCAGCAGCTTAACGGCAGAGCAGTTCTTC
TRBV14,NA,TRBJ2-7,TRBD1,CASSQLTGVTYEQYF,TGTGCCAGCAGCCAACTGACAGGGGTAACCTACGAGCAGTACTTC
TRBV29-1,NA,TRBJ2-3,NA,CSVAQRADGTDTQYF,TGCAGCGTGGCCCAAAGAGCGGACGGCACAGATACGCAGTATTTT
TRBV7-2,NA,TRBJ2-7,NA,CASSRSGQTAYEQYF,TGTGCCAGCAGCCGGAGCGGACAGACTGCCTACGAGCAGTACTTC
TRBV27,NA,TRBJ2-2,NA,CASCSVPGTGELFF,TGTGCCAGCTGCTCAGTCCCGGGCACCGGGGAGCTGTTTTTT
TRBV6-1,few,TRBJ2-7,TRBD1,CASSRLVGTGRFSISYEQYF,TGTGCCAGCAGCAGGCTAGTCGGGACAGGGCGTTTTTCTATCTCCTACGAGCAGTACTTC
TRBV6-5,many,TRBJ2-2,TRBD1,CASSYGWTGAGTGELFF,TGTGCCAGCAGTTATGGATGGACAGGGGCGGGCACCGGGGAGCTGTTTTTT